This paragraph covers one T cell receptor beta chain sequence. Its antigen is unidentified. The CDR3 is 15 amino acids. The germline V and J ends were trimmed by 0 bases and 5 bases, with 11 bases remaining between them. The germline gives CDR1 SGHVS, CDR2 FNYEAQ. Researchers ran the PCR with 60 Vbeta and 13 Jbeta primers. Libraries were prepared by immunoSEQ multiplex PCR; TCRdb keeps only in-frame clonotypes and omits some of them. The data contain about 200,000 clones, about four fifths of them seen just once; the ten biggest clones take up approximately 0.4%. This record comes from a study of cytomegalovirus exposure and HLA in healthy donors. Findings of the study overall: Both high specificity and high sensitivity reportedly marked the classifier's diagnosis of cytomegalovirus status.

The origin of this receptor is a male donor in good health and CMV-seropositive. This chain connects TRBV7-6 to TRBJ1-5, with unresolved D. The sample taken for sequencing was PBMCs. The CDR3: CASSLAPGGDQPQHF. For the CDR3, the DNA is TGTGCCAGCAGCTTAGCCCCAGGAGGCGATCAGCCCCAGCATTTT.